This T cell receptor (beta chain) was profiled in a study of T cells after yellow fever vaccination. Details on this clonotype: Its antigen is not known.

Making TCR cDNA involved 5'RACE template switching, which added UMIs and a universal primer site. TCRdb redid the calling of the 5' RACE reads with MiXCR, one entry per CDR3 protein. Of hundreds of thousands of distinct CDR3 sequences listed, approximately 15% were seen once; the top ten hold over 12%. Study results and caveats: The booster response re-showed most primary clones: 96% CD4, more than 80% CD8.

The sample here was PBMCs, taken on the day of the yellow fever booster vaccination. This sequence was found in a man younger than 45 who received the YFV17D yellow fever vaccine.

CDR3 residues: CATSRDRHRSYEQYF. CDR3 sequence (DNA): TGTGCCACCAGCAGAGATAGGCACAGGAGCTACGAGCAGTACTTC. The V and J genes are TRBV15 and TRBJ2-7; a possible D gene is TRBD1 (5 bases). This CDR3 comprises 15 residues. Trimming left V 0 bases short and J 3 bases short, with 12 bases between. Germline loops: CDR1 LNHNV, CDR2 YYDKDF (reference sequence).